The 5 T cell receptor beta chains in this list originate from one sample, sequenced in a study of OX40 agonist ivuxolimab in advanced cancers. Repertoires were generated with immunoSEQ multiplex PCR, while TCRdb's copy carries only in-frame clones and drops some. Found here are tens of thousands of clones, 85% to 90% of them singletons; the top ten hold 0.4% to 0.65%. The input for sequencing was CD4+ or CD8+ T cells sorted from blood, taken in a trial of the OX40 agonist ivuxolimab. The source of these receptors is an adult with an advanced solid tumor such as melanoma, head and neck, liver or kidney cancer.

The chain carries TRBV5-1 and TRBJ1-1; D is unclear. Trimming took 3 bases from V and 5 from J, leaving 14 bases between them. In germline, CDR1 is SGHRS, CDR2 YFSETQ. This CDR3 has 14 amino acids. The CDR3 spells CASSSTDLRTEAFF. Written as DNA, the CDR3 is TGCGCCAGCAGCTCCACAGACCTGAGGACTGAAGCTTTCTTT.

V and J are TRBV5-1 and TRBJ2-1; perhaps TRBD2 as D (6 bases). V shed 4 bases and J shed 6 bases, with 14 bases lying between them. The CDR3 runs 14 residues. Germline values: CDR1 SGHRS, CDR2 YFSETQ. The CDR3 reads CASSLRTNSNEQFF. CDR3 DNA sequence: TGCGCCAGCAGCCTCCGGACTAACAGCAATGAGCAGTTCTTC.

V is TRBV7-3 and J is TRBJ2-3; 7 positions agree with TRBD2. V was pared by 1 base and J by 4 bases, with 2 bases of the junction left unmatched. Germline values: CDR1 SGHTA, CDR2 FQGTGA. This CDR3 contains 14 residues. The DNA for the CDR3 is TGTGCCAGCAGCTTAATGGGGAGGGCAGATACGCAGTATTTT. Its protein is CASSLMGRADTQYF. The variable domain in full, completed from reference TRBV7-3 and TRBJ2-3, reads GAGVSQTPSNKVTEKGKYVELRCDPISGHTALYWYRQSLGQGPEFLIYFQGTGAADDSGLPNDRFFAVRPEGSVSTLKIQRTERGDSAVYLCASSLMGRADTQYFGPGTRLTVL.

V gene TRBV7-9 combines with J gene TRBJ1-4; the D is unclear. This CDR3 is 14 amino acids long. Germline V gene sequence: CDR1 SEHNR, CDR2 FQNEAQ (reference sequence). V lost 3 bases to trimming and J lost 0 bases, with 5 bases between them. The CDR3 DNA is TGTGCCAGCAGCTTTTATGCAACTAATGAAAAACTGTTTTTT. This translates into CASSFYATNEKLFF.

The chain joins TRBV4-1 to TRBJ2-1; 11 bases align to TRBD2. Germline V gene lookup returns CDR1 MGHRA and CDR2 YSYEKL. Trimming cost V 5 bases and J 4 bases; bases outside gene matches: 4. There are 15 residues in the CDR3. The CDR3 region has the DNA TGCGCCAGCAGCTACCGGACTAGCGGGTACAATGAGCAGTTCTTC. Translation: CASSYRTSGYNEQFF.